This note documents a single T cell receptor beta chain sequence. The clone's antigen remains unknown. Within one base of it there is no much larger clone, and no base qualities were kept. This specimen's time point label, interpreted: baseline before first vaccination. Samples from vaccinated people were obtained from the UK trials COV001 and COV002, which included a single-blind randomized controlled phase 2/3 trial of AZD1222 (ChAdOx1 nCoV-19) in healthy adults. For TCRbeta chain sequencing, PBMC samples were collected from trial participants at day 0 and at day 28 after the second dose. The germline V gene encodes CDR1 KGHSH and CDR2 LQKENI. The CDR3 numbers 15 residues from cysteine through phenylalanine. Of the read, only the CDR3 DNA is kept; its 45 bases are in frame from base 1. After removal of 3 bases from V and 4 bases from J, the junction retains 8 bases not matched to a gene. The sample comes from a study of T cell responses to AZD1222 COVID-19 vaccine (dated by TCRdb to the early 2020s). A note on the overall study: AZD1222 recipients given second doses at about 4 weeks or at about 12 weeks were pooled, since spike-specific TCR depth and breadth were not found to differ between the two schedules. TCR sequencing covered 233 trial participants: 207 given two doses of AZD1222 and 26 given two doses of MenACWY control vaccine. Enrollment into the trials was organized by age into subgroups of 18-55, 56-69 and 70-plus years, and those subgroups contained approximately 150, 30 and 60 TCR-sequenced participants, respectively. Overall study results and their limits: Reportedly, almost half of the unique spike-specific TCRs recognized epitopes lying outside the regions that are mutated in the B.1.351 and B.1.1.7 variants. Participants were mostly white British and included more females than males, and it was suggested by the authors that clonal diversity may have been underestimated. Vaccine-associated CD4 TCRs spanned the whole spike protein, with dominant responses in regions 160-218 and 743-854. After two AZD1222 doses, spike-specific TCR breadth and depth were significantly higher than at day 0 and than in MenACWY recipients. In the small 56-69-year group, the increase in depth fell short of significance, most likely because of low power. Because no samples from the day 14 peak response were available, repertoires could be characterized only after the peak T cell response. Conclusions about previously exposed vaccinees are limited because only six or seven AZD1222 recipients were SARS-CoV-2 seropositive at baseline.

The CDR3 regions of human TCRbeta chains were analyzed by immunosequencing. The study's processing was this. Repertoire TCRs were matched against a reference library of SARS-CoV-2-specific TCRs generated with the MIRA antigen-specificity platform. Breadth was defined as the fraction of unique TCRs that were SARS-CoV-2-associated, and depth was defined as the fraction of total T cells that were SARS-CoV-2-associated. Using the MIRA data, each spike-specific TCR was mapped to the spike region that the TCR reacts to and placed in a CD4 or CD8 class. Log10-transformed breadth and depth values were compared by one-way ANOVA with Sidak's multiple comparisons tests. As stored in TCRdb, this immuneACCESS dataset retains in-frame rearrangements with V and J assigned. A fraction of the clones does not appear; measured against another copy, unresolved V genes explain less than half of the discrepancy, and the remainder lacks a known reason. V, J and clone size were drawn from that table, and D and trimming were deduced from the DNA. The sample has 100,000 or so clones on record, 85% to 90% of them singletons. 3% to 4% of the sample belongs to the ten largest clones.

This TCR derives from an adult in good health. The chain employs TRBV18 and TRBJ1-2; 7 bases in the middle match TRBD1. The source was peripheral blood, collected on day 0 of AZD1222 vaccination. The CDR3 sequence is CASSPRNRDSYGYTF. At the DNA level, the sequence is TGTGCCAGCTCACCGCGAAACCGGGACAGCTATGGCTACACCTTC.